This record concerns one T cell receptor (beta chain) sequence. In this sample, this clone turned up a few times. The antigen it recognizes is unknown. One base away there is no much larger clone; base qualities are not given. The data are from a study of blood T cell repertoires in COVID-19 (dated by TCRdb to the early 2020s). About the investigation overall: Collaborator samples came from the United States, Italy and Spain and covered acute and convalescent phases of COVID-19. HLA class I and class II types, where available, came from metadata supplied by the sample provider rather than from assay-based typing. Nearly every sample came with metadata listing a de-identified subject ID, COVID-19 status, age in years and sex. The material from the prospective study consisted of cDNA or gDNA derived from T cells, B-cell-depleted T cells, or PBMCs. Samples were obtained from the ongoing ImmuneRACE study (first 160 participants) and from approximately 1,200 subjects provided by 6 global collaborators. Subjects who had been exposed to COVID-19, were actively infected with it, or had recovered from it provided the deeply sampled blood TCRbeta repertoires that made up the dataset. A freely available public database, intended as a resource for researchers studying the immune response to SARS-CoV-2, is where the repertoires were released.

Findings and caveats that apply to the study as a whole: The amount of clinical and demographic metadata varied by source and participant and was provided uncurated.

A second Seattle source provided samples from volunteer blood donors who had recovered from COVID-19. Each collaborating institution followed its own protocols to collect whole blood in K2EDTA tubes. For TCRbeta analysis, collaborator samples were shipped as frozen whole blood, as isolated PBMCs, or as DNA extracted from either sample type. TCRbeta CDR3 regions were amplified from genomic DNA by means of the immunoSEQ Assay, a bias-controlled multiplex PCR. The study's own analysis went as follows. Within the assay, amplification of reference gene primers was used to estimate how many nucleated cells each sample contained. To quantify the absolute abundance of each unique TCRbeta CDR3 rearrangement, sequence reads were collapsed and filtered. Productive Simpson clonality was computed per sample as the square root of Simpson's diversity index over productive rearrangements. TCRdb limited this immuneACCESS table to in-frame rearrangements with V and J called. A share of clones is missing; checked studies link under half to unresolved V genes, and the rest is unexplained. That table furnishes V, J and clone size, whereas the DNA furnished D and trimming. The sample table contains about 220,000 clones; only one count was recorded for 80% to 85% of them. 3% to 3.5% of the sample goes to the ten largest clones.

The germline V gene (reference sequence) gives CDR1 as LNHDA and CDR2 as SQIVND. The germline ends are 11 bases apart after V is trimmed by 2 bases and J by 7 bases. The CDR3, cysteine through phenylalanine, is 13 amino acids long. Here the CDR3 DNA is all that survives: 39 bases in frame from base 1. The chain was built from TRBV19 and TRBJ1-1; the D gene is possibly TRBD1, with 6 bases matching. This receptor was taken from a woman aged 25 to 39 who had recovered from COVID-19. The sample consisted of peripheral blood. The base sequence is TGTGCCAGTAGTATATGGGGGCAGAGTGAAGCTTTCTTT. The encoded protein is CASSIWGQSEAFF.